These 8 T cell receptor beta chains were all obtained from the same sample, sequenced in a study of T cells after somatic rescue of genetic block. Generated by immunoSEQ multiplex PCR, the TCRdb table keeps only in-frame clones and is missing some. The repertoire holds roughly 67,000 clones, with around 90% as singletons. The source material was peripheral blood mononuclear cells (PBMCs). The origin of the receptors is a man aged 40-49 years.

This clone has a single count. The chain combines TRBV19 with TRBJ1-5, with 9 nucleotides matching TRBD1. The junction had 13 bases not matched to a gene; V was cut back by 5 bases and J by 5 bases. Germline CDR1 and CDR2: LNHDA and SQIVND (reference sequence). The CDR3 sequence is 17 residues long. In DNA form, the CDR3 reads TGTGCCAGTAGTTCTCTCCCTTGGGGACAGGGCGATCAGCCCCAGCATTTT. Translating it yields CASSSLPWGQGDQPQHF.

The chain's CDR3 is CASTRGRNEQFF. The CDR3 bases are TGTGCCAGCACCCGGGGGCGGAATGAGCAGTTCTTC. The chain is built from TRBV6-1 and TRBJ2-1; D possibly uses TRBD1 or TRBD2 (6 bases each). V lost 7 bases, J lost 7 bases, and 11 bases lay in between. This CDR3 has 12 residues. CDR1 is MNHNS, CDR2 SASEGT, per germline.

V is TRBV2 and J is TRBJ2-7; maybe TRBD2 (6 bases). V gave up 4 bases and J gave up 6 bases, with 13 bases separating them. Looked up from germline, CDR1 is SNHLY and CDR2 is FYNNEI. This CDR3 is 13 amino acids long. The CDR3 loop is CASSVGEVGEQYF. The DNA of the CDR3 is TGTGCCAGCAGTGTTGGGGAGGTGGGCGAGCAGTACTTC.

This clone came up once. The chain employs TRBV18 and TRBJ1-2; D might be TRBD1 (5 bases). CDR1 KGHSH and CDR2 LQKENI come from the germline V gene. CDR3 length equals 15 residues. V was cut by 1 base and J by 5 bases, with 14 bases left in between. In DNA, the CDR3 is TGTGCCAGCTCACCACAGGAGGGGAGGAGTTATGGCTACACCTTC. The encoded protein is CASSPQEGRSYGYTF. Complete variable domain (other parts from reference TRBV18 and TRBJ1-2): NAGVMQNPRHLVRRRGQEARLRCSPMKGHSHVYWYRQLPEEGLKFMVYLQKENIIDESGMPKERFSAEFPKEGPSILRIQQVVRGDSAAYFCASSPQEGRSYGYTFGSGTRLTVV.

The chain joins TRBV5-4 to TRBJ2-1; weak D call: TRBD2 (5 bases). The germline V gene has CDR1 SGHNT and CDR2 YYREEE (reference sequence). This CDR3 contains 15 residues. Trimming removed 0 bases from V and 3 bases from J, with 10 bases in between. The CDR3 is CASSLGGNGYNEQFF. CDR3 nucleotide sequence: TGTGCCAGCAGCTTGGGAGGGAATGGCTACAATGAGCAGTTCTTC. Combining the CDR3 with reference TRBV5-4 and TRBJ2-1 gives the whole variable domain ETGVTQSPTHLIKTRGQQVTLRCSSQSGHNTVSWYQQALGQGPQFIFQYYREEENGRGNFPPRFSGLQFPNYSSELNVNALELDDSALYLCASSLGGNGYNEQFFGPGTRLTVL.

This rearrangement joins TRBV5-8 to TRBJ2-1; 10 bases match TRBD2. Germline loops: CDR1 SGHTS, CDR2 YDEGEE. There are 16 residues in the CDR3. Losses at the gene ends were 4 bases for V and 5 bases for J; bases not matched to a gene: 9. CDR3 DNA: TGTGCCAGCAGCCGGGGAACTCTAGCGGGAGACAATGAGCAGTTCTTC. Protein product: CASSRGTLAGDNEQFF. Full variable domain (remainder filled in from reference TRBV5-8 and TRBJ2-1): EAGVTQSPTHLIKTRGQQATLRCSPISGHTSVYWYQQALGLGLQFLLWYDEGEERNRGNFPPRFSGRQFPNYSSELNVNALELEDSALYLCASSRGTLAGDNEQFFGPGTRLTVL.

This clone was seen only once. The chain recombines TRBV6-1 with TRBJ1-2; D is unresolved. Germline lookup yields CDR1 MNHNS and CDR2 SASEGT. Deletions cut 8 bases from V and 4 bases from J, with 14 bases between. CDR3 size: 13 residues. The CDR3 is CASVEVPGYGYTF. CDR3 sequence (DNA): TGTGCCAGCGTGGAGGTACCAGGCTATGGCTACACCTTC.

J is TRBJ2-2 and V is TRBV5-5; 7 nucleotides agree with TRBD1. Per germline, CDR1 SGHKS and CDR2 YYEKEE (reference sequence). The J segment lost 3 bases and the V segment lost 7 bases, leaving 6 bases of the junction unmatched. The CDR3 extends over 14 amino acids. CDR3 amino acids: CASLDRPYTGELFF. CDR3 bases: TGTGCCAGCCTGGACAGGCCATACACCGGGGAGCTGTTTTTT.